The 2 T cell receptor beta chains presented below share a single source sample, sequenced in a study of read filtering for tumor transcriptome and immune sequencing. Molecular barcoded adaptors covering alpha/delta and beta/gamma chains were used on roughly 370 ng RNA. TCRdb called the reads again in MiXCR, with one record for every CDR3 protein. The sample lists about 37,000 distinct CDR3 sequences, roughly 12% occurring once. Input material: a population of CD138-negative cells sorted from bone marrow. These receptors were collected from a donor at least 40 years old with multiple myeloma.

This clonotype was detected ten times or more. J is TRBJ1-1 and V is TRBV7-9; D is possibly TRBD1 (5 bases). Germline lookup yields CDR1 SEHNR and CDR2 FQNEAQ (reference sequence). Trimming took off 5 bases at V and 6 bases at J, with 16 bases between the two ends. The CDR3 sequence is 14 residues long. The DNA for the CDR3 is TGTGCCAGCAGCCGCGCCGGCAGGGTCGCTGAAGCTTTCTTT. This codes for CASSRAGRVAEAFF.

In this sample, this clonotype turned up once. Being one base from a much bigger clone, this may be a read error. The gene calls are TRBV5-6 and TRBJ2-5; D perhaps matches TRBD2 (5 bases). Germline V gene sequence: CDR1 SGHDT, CDR2 YYEEEE. The CDR3 runs to 14 residues. Written as DNA, the CDR3 is TGTGCCAGCAGCCGAACCGGGCCTGGGGAGACCCAGTGCTTC. It codes for CASSRTGPGETQCF.